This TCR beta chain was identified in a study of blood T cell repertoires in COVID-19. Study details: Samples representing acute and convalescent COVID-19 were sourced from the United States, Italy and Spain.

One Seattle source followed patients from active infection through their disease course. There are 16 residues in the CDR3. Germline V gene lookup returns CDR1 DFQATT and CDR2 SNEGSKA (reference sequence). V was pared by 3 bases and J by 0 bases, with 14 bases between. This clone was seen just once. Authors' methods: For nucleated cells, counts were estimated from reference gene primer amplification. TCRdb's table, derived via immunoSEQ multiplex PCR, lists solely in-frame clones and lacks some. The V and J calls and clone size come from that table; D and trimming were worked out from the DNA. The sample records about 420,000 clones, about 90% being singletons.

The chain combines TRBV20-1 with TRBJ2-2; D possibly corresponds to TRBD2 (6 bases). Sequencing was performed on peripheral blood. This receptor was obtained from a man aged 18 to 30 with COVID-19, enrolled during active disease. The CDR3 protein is CSASSAGRTNTGELFF. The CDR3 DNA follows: TGCAGTGCTAGTTCGGCGGGACGAACGAACACCGGGGAGCTGTTTTTT.